This is a list of T cell receptor beta chains from one sample in a study of blood T cell repertoires in COVID-19. This table comes from immunoSEQ multiplex PCR, and its TCRdb copy is limited to in-frame clones, with some not included. The data contain nearly 350,000 clones, more than 70% of them singletons. Sequences were obtained from peripheral blood. The receptor source for this set is a man aged 30 to 45 with active or convalescent COVID-19. CDR3s include the opening cysteine and the closing phenylalanine or tryptophan. The D gene is left open where the match is weak. Part of the rows lack a size; the others show once, few, many or a class for expanded clones.

j_gene: TRBJ1-4
abundance: once
d_gene: TRBD1
v_gene: TRBV30
CDR3nt: TGTGCCTGGAGTCCGGGACAGGCGAATGAAAAACTGTTTTTT
CDR3aa: CAWSPGQANEKLFF

j_gene: TRBJ2-3
abundance: .
d_gene: .
v_gene: TRBV4-2
CDR3nt: TGTGCCAGCAGCCAATCTCCGGTCGCAGATACGCAGTATTTT
CDR3aa: CASSQSPVADTQYF

j_gene: TRBJ1-3
abundance: .
d_gene: .
v_gene: TRBV10-1
CDR3nt: TGCGCCAGCAGGGGCGCGGGCAGCTCTGGAAACACCATATATTTT
CDR3aa: CASRGAGSSGNTIYF

j_gene: TRBJ2-5
abundance: .
d_gene: TRBD2
v_gene: TRBV5-1
CDR3nt: TGCGCCAGCAGCTTGGCTCCGGGACTAGAGGAGACCCAGTACTTC
CDR3aa: CASSLAPGLEETQYF

j_gene: TRBJ1-2
abundance: .
d_gene: .
v_gene: TRBV12-3/TRBV12-4
CDR3nt: TGTGCCAGCAGTTTCAGGGTTTATGGCTACACCTTC
CDR3aa: CASSFRVYGYTF

j_gene: TRBJ2-7
abundance: few
d_gene: .
v_gene: TRBV18
CDR3nt: TGTGCCAGCTCATTCGAAGGGGCAGCTCAGTACTTC
CDR3aa: CASSFEGAAQYF

j_gene: TRBJ2-5
abundance: .
d_gene: .
v_gene: TRBV21-1
CDR3nt: TGTGCCAGCAGCCCCCGGGGGGAAGAGACCCAGTACTTC
CDR3aa: CASSPRGEETQYF

j_gene: TRBJ1-1
abundance: once
d_gene: .
v_gene: TRBV27
CDR3nt: TGTGCCAGCAGTTTAAGAGGAGGGCCGGAGAACACTGAAGCTTTCTTT
CDR3aa: CASSLRGGPENTEAFF

j_gene: TRBJ2-3
abundance: .
d_gene: .
v_gene: TRBV15
CDR3nt: TGTGCCACCAGCTTTCTGAGTCCTAGCACAGATACGCAGTATTTT
CDR3aa: CATSFLSPSTDTQYF

j_gene: TRBJ2-7
abundance: .
d_gene: TRBD1
v_gene: TRBV6-5
CDR3nt: TGTGCCAGCGCGAGGGGGACAGGGGTGGGCGAGCAGTACTTC
CDR3aa: CASARGTGVGEQYF

j_gene: TRBJ2-2
abundance: .
d_gene: .
v_gene: TRBV3-1/TRBV3-2
CDR3nt: TGTGCCAGCAGGCGACTAGTCACCGGGGAGCTGTTTTTT
CDR3aa: CASRRLVTGELFF

j_gene: TRBJ1-4
abundance: .
d_gene: .
v_gene: TRBV4-2
CDR3nt: TGTGCCAGCAGCCAAGATCAGGGCGGAAAACTGTTTTTT
CDR3aa: CASSQDQGGKLFF

j_gene: TRBJ2-5
abundance: .
d_gene: .
v_gene: TRBV7-2
CDR3nt: TGTGCCAGCAGCCAGGGGGGGCTAGCGGGCCAAGAGACCCAGTACTTC
CDR3aa: CASSQGGLAGQETQYF

j_gene: TRBJ1-5
abundance: .
d_gene: .
v_gene: TRBV6-1
CDR3nt: TGTGCCAGCAGTGAAACCAGAAATAGCAATCAGCCCCAGCATTTT
CDR3aa: CASSETRNSNQPQHF

j_gene: TRBJ2-7
abundance: few
d_gene: .
v_gene: TRBV4-3
CDR3nt: TGCGCCAGCAGCCAAGATATTAGCTCCTACGAGCAGTACTTC
CDR3aa: CASSQDISSYEQYF

j_gene: TRBJ1-2
abundance: .
d_gene: .
v_gene: TRBV11-3
CDR3nt: TGTGCCAGCTCCACGAGGTCAGGGGATGGCTACACCTTC
CDR3aa: CASSTRSGDGYTF